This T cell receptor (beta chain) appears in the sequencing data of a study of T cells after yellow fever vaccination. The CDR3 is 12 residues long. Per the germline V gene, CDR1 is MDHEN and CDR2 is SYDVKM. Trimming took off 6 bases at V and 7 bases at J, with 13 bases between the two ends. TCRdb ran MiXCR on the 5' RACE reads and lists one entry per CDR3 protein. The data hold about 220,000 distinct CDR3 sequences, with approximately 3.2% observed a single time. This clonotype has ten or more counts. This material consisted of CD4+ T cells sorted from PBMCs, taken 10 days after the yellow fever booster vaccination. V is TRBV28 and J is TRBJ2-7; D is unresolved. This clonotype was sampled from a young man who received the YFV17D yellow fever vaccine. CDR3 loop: CASSQTAREQYV. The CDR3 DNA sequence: TGTGCCAGCAGCCAGACGGCTAGAGAGCAGTACGTC.